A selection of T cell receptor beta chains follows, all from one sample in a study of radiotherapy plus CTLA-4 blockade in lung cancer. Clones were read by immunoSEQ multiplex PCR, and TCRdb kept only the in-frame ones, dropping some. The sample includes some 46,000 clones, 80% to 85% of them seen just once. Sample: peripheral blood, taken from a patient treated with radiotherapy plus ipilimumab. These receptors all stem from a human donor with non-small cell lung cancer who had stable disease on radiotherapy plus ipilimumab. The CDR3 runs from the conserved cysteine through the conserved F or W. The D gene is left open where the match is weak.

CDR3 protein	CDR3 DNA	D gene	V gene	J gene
CASRRSSGSYTGELFF	TGTGCCAGCAGGAGATCTAGCGGGTCATACACCGGGGAGCTGTTTTTT	.	TRBV21-1	TRBJ2-2
CASSVSQGLGYTF	TGTGCCAGCAGCGTATCCCAGGGCCTTGGCTACACCTTC	.	TRBV9	TRBJ1-2
CASSAGLAGGPATDTQYF	TGTGCCAGCAGCGCCGGACTAGCGGGAGGACCAGCGACAGATACGCAGTATTTT	TRBD2	TRBV11-2	TRBJ2-3
CASSSSREYSNQPQHF	TGTGCCAGCAGTTCGAGCAGGGAATATAGCAATCAGCCCCAGCATTTT	.	TRBV28	TRBJ1-5
CASSHSGTAYNEQFF	TGTGCCAGCAGTCATTCCGGGACTGCCTACAATGAGCAGTTCTTC	.	TRBV11-2	TRBJ2-1
CSARLGLQGLETQYF	TGCAGCGCCCGCTTGGGGCTTCAGGGGTTAGAGACCCAGTACTTC	.	TRBV29-1	TRBJ2-5
CASSLDRGPNEQFF	TGCGCCAGCAGCTTGGACAGGGGGCCCAATGAGCAGTTCTTC	TRBD1	TRBV5-1	TRBJ2-1
CASSIGLAGAYEQYF	TGTGCCAGCAGTATCGGACTAGCGGGAGCCTACGAGCAGTACTTC	TRBD2	TRBV27	TRBJ2-7
CAWSPPRTSGRSGSYNEQFF	TGTGCCTGGAGTCCCCCCCGGACTAGCGGGAGATCGGGCTCCTACAATGAGCAGTTCTTC	TRBD2	TRBV30	TRBJ2-1
CATTEGAGTDTQYF	TGTGCAACAACGGAGGGGGCGGGCACAGATACGCAGTATTTT	.	TRBV19	TRBJ2-3
CASSGTPYYEQYF	TGTGCCAGCAGTGGGACACCCTACTACGAGCAGTACTTC	.	TRBV28	TRBJ2-7
CATSRDPQQQETQYF	TGTGCCACCAGCAGAGATCCTCAACAACAAGAGACCCAGTACTTC	.	TRBV15	TRBJ2-5
CASSVAPTSGRLYNEQFF	TGTGCCAGCAGCGTAGCCCCTACTAGCGGGAGACTCTACAATGAGCAGTTCTTC	TRBD2	TRBV9	TRBJ2-1
CASSPDRGRGPPEQYF	TGTGCCAGCAGCCCGGACAGGGGGCGCGGCCCCCCCGAGCAGTACTTC	TRBD1	TRBV7-9	TRBJ2-7